These 22 T cell receptor beta chains originate from one sample sequenced in a study of cytomegalovirus exposure and HLA in healthy donors. The assay was immunoSEQ multiplex PCR, and TCRdb's table has in-frame clones only and misses some. The sample holds 140,000 to 150,000 clones, 85% to 95% seen once. The sample comprised PBMCs. These receptor sequences come from a man in his late teens or twenties in good health and CMV-seropositive.

This sequence joins TRBV15 and TRBJ2-1; no clear D gene. The ends were cut back, 4 bases at V and 5 bases at J, with 15 bases in the middle. Germline CDR1 and CDR2: LNHNV and YYDKDF (reference sequence). The CDR3 sequence is 15 residues long. As DNA, the CDR3 is TGTGCCACCAGCATAAACACTGGGCCTCACAATGAGCAGTTCTTC. Translation: CATSINTGPHNEQFF.

In its sample, this clone was seen a few times. The chain combines TRBV28 with TRBJ1-1; 8 bases fit TRBD1. The CDR3 spans 14 residues. Losses at the gene ends were 5 bases for V and 3 bases for J; bases not matched to a gene: 5. Germline V gene data show CDR1 as MDHEN and CDR2 as SYDVKM. The CDR3 coding sequence is TGTGCCAGCAGTGTTCAGGGGGCAGACACTGAAGCTTTCTTT. Translated, it gives CASSVQGADTEAFF.

The rearrangement links TRBV5-4 to TRBJ2-1, with 7 bases matching TRBD2. CDR3 length: 17 residues. Germline CDR1 SGHNT, CDR2 YYREEE (reference sequence). J was trimmed by 3 bases and V by 4 bases; bases with no gene match: 13. The CDR3 here is CASSPRGLGDFYNEQFF. In DNA form, the CDR3 reads TGTGCCAGCAGCCCTAGAGGACTAGGGGATTTCTACAATGAGCAGTTCTTC.

The V gene is TRBV18, the J gene TRBJ1-6; the D gene is possibly TRBD1 (5 bases). Deletions cut 3 bases from V and 6 bases from J, with 12 bases between. The CDR3 extends over 15 amino acids. The germline V gene encodes CDR1 KGHSH and CDR2 LQKENI. CDR3 loop: CASSPLGVLNSPLHF. The DNA of the CDR3 is TGTGCCAGCTCACCCTTAGGGGTGCTTAATTCACCCCTCCACTTT.

J is TRBJ1-2 and V is TRBV30, with 7 bases lining up with TRBD1. This CDR3 contains 13 residues. Per germline, CDR1 GTSNPN and CDR2 SVGIG (reference sequence). Unmatched junction bases numbered 6, after V lost 0 bases and J lost 8 bases. Here the CDR3 DNA reads TGTGCCTGGAGTGTAAAGGGGGCTGGGGGCTACACCTTC. It encodes CAWSVKGAGGYTF.

This clone was detected once. The chain links TRBV18 to TRBJ2-3; 7 bases match TRBD2. Germline V gene sequence: CDR1 KGHSH, CDR2 LQKENI. The CDR3 has 14 amino acids. V shed 2 bases and J 3 bases; nucleotides not matched to a gene: 2. CDR3 amino acids: CASSPLRGTDTQYF. In DNA, the CDR3 is TGTGCCAGCTCACCATTGCGGGGGACAGATACGCAGTATTTT.

V gene TRBV4-1 combines with J gene TRBJ1-5, with TRBD1 matching 11 bases. J gave up 6 bases and V 4 bases, and 2 bases lay outside the gene matches. Germline assignment: CDR1 MGHRA and CDR2 YSYEKL. The length of the CDR3 is 14 residues. This CDR3 is CASSPGTGGQPQHF. In DNA form, the CDR3 reads TGCGCCAGCAGCCCCGGGACAGGGGGTCAGCCCCAGCATTTT.

The rearrangement joins TRBV28 to TRBJ1-2; tentatively, D is TRBD1 (5 bases). This CDR3 contains 12 residues. Germline V CDR1 and CDR2: MDHEN, SYDVKM. The V end lost 6 bases, the J end lost 7 bases, and 12 bases lay between the germline ends. CDR3 DNA sequence: TGTGCCAGCAGATATCCGACAGCTGGCTACACCTTC. This translates into CASRYPTAGYTF.

V is TRBV15 and J is TRBJ2-1, with 7 bases identical to TRBD1. The CDR3 has 15 residues. Per the germline V gene, CDR1 is LNHNV and CDR2 is YYDKDF (reference sequence). J lost 5 bases, V lost 1 base, and 5 bases had no gene match. CDR3 residues: CATSRVRGRNNEQFF. The CDR3 DNA is TGTGCCACCAGCAGAGTTAGGGGGCGCAACAATGAGCAGTTCTTC.

The gene calls are TRBV2 and TRBJ1-3, with 7 bases aligning to TRBD1. In germline, CDR1 is SNHLY, CDR2 FYNNEI. The ends lost 5 bases at V and 7 bases at J; junction bases unmatched: 5. The CDR3 is made up of 13 amino acids. For the CDR3, the DNA is TGTGCCAGCAGTACCCAGACAGGGAACACCATATATTTT. Its protein product is CASSTQTGNTIYF.

The chain recombines TRBV29-1 with TRBJ2-1, with 13 bases matching TRBD2. Germline CDR1 and CDR2: SQVTM and ANQGSEA. Losses at the gene ends were 4 bases for V and 2 bases for J; bases not matched to a gene: 2. The length of the CDR3 is 15 residues. CDR3 sequence reads: CSVAGLAGPYNEQFF. Here the CDR3 DNA reads TGCAGCGTTGCGGGACTAGCGGGGCCCTACAATGAGCAGTTCTTC.

By sample share, this clone is medium-sized (0.01 to 0.1%). This rearrangement joins TRBV6-4 to TRBJ2-3, with D perhaps TRBD1 (5 bases). CDR3 length: 13 residues. Between the trimmed V and J ends, which lost 2 bases and 8 bases, there was a span of 11 bases. Germline CDR1 and CDR2: MRHNA and SNTAGT. CDR3 protein: CASSDDLRGTQYF. CDR3 nucleotide sequence: TGTGCCAGCAGTGACGATCTTAGGGGTACGCAGTATTTT.

This chain uses TRBV27 with TRBJ2-1, with TRBD2 identical over 7 bases. This CDR3 is 18 amino acids long. V trimming: 10 bases; J trimming: 0 bases; junction bases outside the gene matches: 18. Germline V lookup: CDR1 MNHEY, CDR2 SMNVEV (reference sequence). The CDR3 coding sequence is TGTGCCACCCGGTTGTTGGGCCGGGGGGTAAACTCCTACAATGAGCAGTTCTTC. Translation: CATRLLGRGVNSYNEQFF.

The chain joins TRBV29-1 to TRBJ2-1; TRBD2 matches at 10 bases. Germline trimming cut 3 bases from V and 10 bases from J; bases unmatched to any gene: 15. Germline CDR1 SQVTM, CDR2 ANQGSEA. The CDR3 is 16 amino acids. CDR3 amino acids: CSVDRGSGRASGEQFF. CDR3 nucleotides: TGCAGCGTTGACCGTGGCAGCGGGAGGGCCTCGGGGGAGCAGTTCTTC.

The chain is built from TRBV27 and TRBJ2-5, with a possible D match to TRBD1 (5 bases). Germline assignment: CDR1 MNHEY and CDR2 SMNVEV (reference sequence). The CDR3 length is 16 residues. Trimming cost V 5 bases and J 2 bases, with 18 bases left between them. The DNA for the CDR3 is TGTGCCAGCAGTGCTTTTTTAGGGGATAGTCAAGAGACCCAGTACTTC. Translating gives CASSAFLGDSQETQYF.

This clone appeared a single time. This chain joins TRBV5-1 and TRBJ2-1; D may be TRBD2 (5 bases). With 3 bases removed from V and 10 bases from J, the gap between germline ends came to 14 bases. The CDR3 length is 13 residues. Germline values: CDR1 SGHRS, CDR2 YFSETQ. The CDR3 protein is CASSSLTVAEQFF. Here the CDR3 DNA reads TGCGCCAGCAGCTCACTTACTGTAGCGGAGCAGTTCTTC.

V and J are TRBV5-1 and TRBJ1-4; maybe TRBD1 (6 bases). Germline CDR1 SGHRS, CDR2 YFSETQ. The CDR3 length is 16 residues. V shed 4 bases and J shed 2 bases, with 15 bases lying between them. The CDR3 region is CASSIQTGSTNEKLFF. The CDR3 nucleotides read TGCGCCAGCAGCATCCAAACAGGGTCGACTAATGAAAAACTGTTTTTT.

The V and J genes are TRBV28 and TRBJ2-7; 9 positions match TRBD1. After removal of 2 bases from V and 4 bases from J, the junction contained 3 bases not matched to a gene. The germline gives CDR1 MDHEN, CDR2 SYDVKM. The CDR3 spans 14 residues. The CDR3 here is CASSLRGQGYEQYF. The CDR3 region has the DNA TGTGCCAGCAGTTTAAGGGGACAGGGATACGAGCAGTACTTC.

J is TRBJ2-2 and V is TRBV13; no firm D call. The CDR3 totals 15 residues. Trimming left V 3 bases short and J 5 bases short, with 13 bases between. Looked up from germline, CDR1 is PRHDT and CDR2 is FYEKMQ (reference sequence). The CDR3 coding sequence is TGTGCCAGCAGCTTCCTGCAACTTGCGACCGGGGAGCTGTTTTTT. Translation gives CASSFLQLATGELFF.

The chain couples TRBV13 to TRBJ2-3, with a possible D match to TRBD2 (6 bases). The CDR3 totals 16 residues. The V gene's germline CDR1 is PRHDT and CDR2 FYEKMQ (reference sequence). Trimming cost V 5 bases and J 2 bases, with 17 bases left between them. CDR3 in DNA: TGTGCCAGCAGCGTGGGGCGGGGCGGGACCACAGATACGCAGTATTTT. This encodes CASSVGRGGTTDTQYF.

The V and J genes are TRBV5-4 and TRBJ1-2; 7 nucleotides agree with TRBD1. The J segment lost 1 base and the V segment lost 4 bases, leaving 4 bases of the junction unmatched. In germline, CDR1 is SGHNT, CDR2 YYREEE (reference sequence). CDR3 length equals 14 residues. The CDR3: CASSEGQYNYGYTF. The CDR3 DNA reads TGTGCCAGCAGCGAGGGACAGTATAACTATGGCTACACCTTC.

The rearrangement joins TRBV28 to TRBJ2-2; 10 bases are a match to TRBD2. Germline V lookup: CDR1 MDHEN, CDR2 SYDVKM. With 6 bases clipped from V and 1 base from J, the junction kept 2 bases outside the gene matches. There are 15 residues in the CDR3. Here the CDR3 DNA reads TGTGCCAGCAGAAGGACTAGCGGGAACACCGGGGAGCTGTTTTTT. It yields the protein CASRRTSGNTGELFF.